The rows below give T cell receptor beta chains drawn from one sample of a study of response to subunit inactivated influenza vaccine. MiXCR, applied by TCRdb to the RT-PCR reads, yields one record per CDR3 protein. The sample includes 650,000 to 800,000 distinct CDR3 sequences, around a sixth of them seen just once. Here the sequenced sample was PBMCs from blood, taken about 5 days after vaccination. Receptors originate from a man aged 45-60 years who received an inactivated influenza vaccine. The CDR3 runs from the conserved cysteine through the conserved F or W. Fields, in order: V gene, CDR3 length, D gene, J gene, clone size, CDR3 DNA, CDR3 protein. D genes are given only for firm matches. Not all rows give a size; the values are once, few, many and, for expanded clones, a class.

v_gene: TRBV10-3
len: 12
d_gene: TRBD1
j_gene: TRBJ2-1
abundance: -
CDR3nt: TGTGCCATCAGTCGACAGGGCAATGAGCAGTTCTTC
CDR3aa: CAISRQGNEQFF

v_gene: TRBV3-1
len: 19
d_gene: TRBD1
j_gene: TRBJ1-4
abundance: -
CDR3nt: TGTGCCAGCAGCACTATATTACCGGGACAGGGTCGGTCTAATGAAAAACTGTTTTTT
CDR3aa: CASSTILPGQGRSNEKLFF

v_gene: TRBV5-5
len: 15
d_gene: -
j_gene: TRBJ1-1
abundance: -
CDR3nt: TGTGCCAGCAGCTTGGGGCCGGGGACGAACACTGAAGCTTTCTTT
CDR3aa: CASSLGPGTNTEAFF

v_gene: TRBV20-1
len: 15
d_gene: TRBD2
j_gene: TRBJ2-1
abundance: few
CDR3nt: TGCAGTGCTAGAGGACTAGCGGGATTTAAGAATGAGCAGTTCTTC
CDR3aa: CSARGLAGFKNEQFF

v_gene: TRBV6-5
len: 13
d_gene: -
j_gene: TRBJ2-3
abundance: -
CDR3nt: TGTGCCAGCAGTTACAGTAGAGTAGATACGCAGTATTTT
CDR3aa: CASSYSRVDTQYF

v_gene: TRBV28
len: 21
d_gene: TRBD2
j_gene: TRBJ2-5
abundance: -
CDR3nt: TGTGCCAGCAGTTTCCCGGCGACTAGCGGGAGGGCCTTAATCATCTCAGAGACCCAGTACTTC
CDR3aa: CASSFPATSGRALIISETQYF

v_gene: TRBV20-1
len: 15
d_gene: -
j_gene: TRBJ1-5
abundance: many
CDR3nt: TGCAGTGCTAGAAGGGACGAATATAGCAATCAGCCCCAGCATTTT
CDR3aa: CSARRDEYSNQPQHF

v_gene: TRBV6-5
len: 16
d_gene: -
j_gene: TRBJ2-7
abundance: -
CDR3nt: TGTGCCAGCAGTTGGAGTGGGGGGGGCGAATTCTACGAGCAGTACTTC
CDR3aa: CASSWSGGGEFYEQYF

v_gene: TRBV7-2
len: 14
d_gene: -
j_gene: TRBJ2-7
abundance: many
CDR3nt: TGTGCCAGCAGCTTAGCCTCCAGGGCCCTCGAGCAGTACTTC
CDR3aa: CASSLASRALEQYF

v_gene: TRBV14
len: 15
d_gene: -
j_gene: TRBJ2-7
abundance: few
CDR3nt: TGTGCCAGCAGCGTAGGACAGAGCAGATCCTACGAGCAGTACTTC
CDR3aa: CASSVGQSRSYEQYF

v_gene: TRBV11-2
len: 14
d_gene: TRBD1
j_gene: TRBJ2-5
abundance: -
CDR3nt: TGTGCCAGCAGCCCGGGGAACAGGGGGCAATCCCAGTACTTC
CDR3aa: CASSPGNRGQSQYF

v_gene: TRBV2
len: 16
d_gene: -
j_gene: TRBJ1-1
abundance: -
CDR3nt: TGTGCCAGCACTGAGGCAGGGGAGGGTTGGAACACTGAAGCTTTCTTT
CDR3aa: CASTEAGEGWNTEAFF

v_gene: TRBV20-1
len: 14
d_gene: -
j_gene: TRBJ2-1
abundance: -
CDR3nt: TGCAGTGCTAGAGTTTTCCCGAACTACAATGAGCAGTTCTTC
CDR3aa: CSARVFPNYNEQFF

v_gene: TRBV5-4
len: 13
d_gene: -
j_gene: TRBJ2-7
abundance: -
CDR3nt: TGTGCCAGCAGCTTGAGAGGGATCTACGAGCAGTACTTC
CDR3aa: CASSLRGIYEQYF

v_gene: TRBV3-1
len: 16
d_gene: -
j_gene: TRBJ2-1
abundance: -
CDR3nt: TGTGCCAGCAGCCAAGGACAGCCCTCCGGGATGGATGAGCAGTTCTTC
CDR3aa: CASSQGQPSGMDEQFF

v_gene: TRBV7-2
len: 16
d_gene: -
j_gene: TRBJ2-7
abundance: few
CDR3nt: TGTGCCAGCAGCTTGGGGGGCCCGGGACAGTACAACGAGCAGTACTTC
CDR3aa: CASSLGGPGQYNEQYF

v_gene: TRBV29-1
len: 15
d_gene: TRBD2
j_gene: TRBJ2-3
abundance: few
CDR3nt: TGCAGCGTTGAGAGGACTAGCGGAGGCACAGATACGCAGTATTTT
CDR3aa: CSVERTSGGTDTQYF

v_gene: TRBV6-6
len: 12
d_gene: -
j_gene: TRBJ1-5
abundance: -
CDR3nt: TGTGCCAGCAGCCGACCCGATCAGCCCCAGCATTTT
CDR3aa: CASSRPDQPQHF

v_gene: TRBV5-5
len: 15
d_gene: TRBD1
j_gene: TRBJ2-7
abundance: many
CDR3nt: TGTGCCAGCAGCTTGGAAGTCCAGGGGGCCTACGAGCAGTACTTC
CDR3aa: CASSLEVQGAYEQYF

v_gene: TRBV7-2
len: 16
d_gene: TRBD1
j_gene: TRBJ1-2
abundance: -
CDR3nt: TGTGCCAGCAGCCCGAGGGCAACAGGGGTGATCTATGGCTACACCTTC
CDR3aa: CASSPRATGVIYGYTF

v_gene: TRBV7-9
len: 12
d_gene: -
j_gene: TRBJ1-1
abundance: -
CDR3nt: TGTGCGGACGCGGGGATGAACACTGAAGCTTTCTTT
CDR3aa: CADAGMNTEAFF

v_gene: TRBV27
len: 14
d_gene: TRBD1
j_gene: TRBJ1-1
abundance: -
CDR3nt: TGTGCCAGCAGACGAGGGACAGGGGACACTGAAGCTTTCTTT
CDR3aa: CASRRGTGDTEAFF

v_gene: TRBV20-1
len: 13
d_gene: TRBD1
j_gene: TRBJ1-5
abundance: -
CDR3nt: TGCAGTGCTGGGACAGGGGGCGATCAGCCCCAGCTTTTT
CDR3aa: CSAGTGGDQPQLF

v_gene: TRBV12-3/TRBV12-4
len: 14
d_gene: TRBD1
j_gene: TRBJ2-7
abundance: many
CDR3nt: TGTGCCAGCAGCAGACAGGGGGCCTCCTACGAGCAGTACTTC
CDR3aa: CASSRQGASYEQYF

v_gene: TRBV7-7
len: 14
d_gene: TRBD1
j_gene: TRBJ2-2
abundance: few
CDR3nt: TGTGCTAGCAGCGAACAGGGGGGCACCGGGGAGCTGTTTTTT
CDR3aa: CASSEQGGTGELFF

v_gene: TRBV2
len: 15
d_gene: -
j_gene: TRBJ2-5
abundance: -
CDR3nt: TGTGCCAGCAGTACTCTAGCAAAGGGGTTAGAGACCCAGTACTTC
CDR3aa: CASSTLAKGLETQYF

v_gene: TRBV15
len: 13
d_gene: -
j_gene: TRBJ2-3
abundance: -
CDR3nt: TGTGCCACCAGCAGCCGCCGGACAGATACGCAGTATTTT
CDR3aa: CATSSRRTDTQYF

v_gene: TRBV29-1
len: 12
d_gene: -
j_gene: TRBJ1-1
abundance: -
CDR3nt: TGCAGCGTTGAAGATCTTCTCAGACAAGCTTTCTTT
CDR3aa: CSVEDLLRQAFF

v_gene: TRBV28
len: 16
d_gene: TRBD2
j_gene: TRBJ2-5
abundance: few
CDR3nt: TGTGCCAGCAGTCCTCAACGACTAGCGGGGCGTGAGACCCAGTACTTC
CDR3aa: CASSPQRLAGRETQYF

v_gene: TRBV15
len: 15
d_gene: -
j_gene: TRBJ2-3
abundance: few
CDR3nt: TGTGCCACCAGCAAGGGCATTCGGGGCACAGATACGCAGTATTTT
CDR3aa: CATSKGIRGTDTQYF

v_gene: TRBV6-2/TRBV6-3
len: 15
d_gene: TRBD1
j_gene: TRBJ2-7
abundance: many
CDR3nt: TGTGCCAGCACGCTAACTGGACAGGCAGCCTACGAGCAGTACTTC
CDR3aa: CASTLTGQAAYEQYF

v_gene: TRBV6-2/TRBV6-3
len: 13
d_gene: -
j_gene: TRBJ2-1
abundance: many
CDR3nt: TGTGCCAGCAGCCCATACCGGGCCCGCGGGGAGTTCTTC
CDR3aa: CASSPYRARGEFF

v_gene: TRBV12-3/TRBV12-4
len: 15
d_gene: TRBD1
j_gene: TRBJ1-2
abundance: many
CDR3nt: TGTGCCAGCAGTCCCGGGACAGGGGGTTCCTATGGCTACACCTTC
CDR3aa: CASSPGTGGSYGYTF

v_gene: TRBV18
len: 13
d_gene: -
j_gene: TRBJ2-1
abundance: -
CDR3nt: TGTGCCAGCTCACCGAGGGGGGGTCGTGAGCAGTTCTTC
CDR3aa: CASSPRGGREQFF

v_gene: TRBV19
len: 13
d_gene: -
j_gene: TRBJ1-2
abundance: once
CDR3nt: TGTGCCAGTAGTACAACCGGGACTTGGGGCTACACCTTC
CDR3aa: CASSTTGTWGYTF

v_gene: TRBV12-3/TRBV12-4
len: 13
d_gene: -
j_gene: TRBJ2-1
abundance: few
CDR3nt: TGTGCCAGCAGCCTAGTGGGGGCCGATGAGCAGTTCTTC
CDR3aa: CASSLVGADEQFF

v_gene: TRBV24-1
len: 15
d_gene: TRBD1
j_gene: TRBJ2-5
abundance: many
CDR3nt: TGTGCCACCAGTGATTTAACAGGGGGTACGGAGACCCAGTACTTC
CDR3aa: CATSDLTGGTETQYF

v_gene: TRBV15
len: 16
d_gene: TRBD1
j_gene: TRBJ2-4
abundance: few
CDR3nt: TGTGCCACCAGCAGGCCCCGAGGGACAGGAGAAAACATTCAGTACTTC
CDR3aa: CATSRPRGTGENIQYF

v_gene: TRBV7-2
len: 14
d_gene: TRBD1
j_gene: TRBJ1-2
abundance: once
CDR3nt: TGTGCCAGCAGCGCGGACAGGGATTCTCGGGGCTACACCTTC
CDR3aa: CASSADRDSRGYTF

v_gene: TRBV20-1
len: 12
d_gene: -
j_gene: TRBJ2-4
abundance: many
CDR3nt: TGCAGTGCTAGCTCCGGACGAAACATTCAGTACTTC
CDR3aa: CSASSGRNIQYF

v_gene: TRBV20-1
len: 15
d_gene: -
j_gene: TRBJ2-3
abundance: -
CDR3nt: TGCAGTGCTAGAGACCGGGACACACACACAGATACGCAGTATTTT
CDR3aa: CSARDRDTHTDTQYF

v_gene: TRBV27
len: 11
d_gene: TRBD1
j_gene: TRBJ2-7
abundance: few
CDR3nt: TGTGCCAGCACCACTACAGGGGAGCTGTACTTC
CDR3aa: CASTTTGELYF

v_gene: TRBV4-2
len: 15
d_gene: -
j_gene: TRBJ1-2
abundance: -
CDR3nt: TGTGCCAGCAGCCAAGCTCTTTCGATCAACTATGGCTACACCTTC
CDR3aa: CASSQALSINYGYTF

v_gene: TRBV10-3
len: 14
d_gene: -
j_gene: TRBJ1-5
abundance: many
CDR3nt: TGTGCCATCAGTGAGGGGGCGCGTAATCAGCCCCAGCATTTT
CDR3aa: CAISEGARNQPQHF

v_gene: TRBV15
len: 12
d_gene: -
j_gene: TRBJ1-2
abundance: -
CDR3nt: TGTGCCACCAGCCCGGGACCGAGCGGCTACACCTTC
CDR3aa: CATSPGPSGYTF

v_gene: TRBV7-9
len: 15
d_gene: TRBD1
j_gene: TRBJ2-7
abundance: -
CDR3nt: TGTGCCAGCAGCTTCGGGACAGCGACCTCCTACGAGCAGTACTTC
CDR3aa: CASSFGTATSYEQYF

v_gene: TRBV4-2
len: 12
d_gene: -
j_gene: TRBJ2-1
abundance: few
CDR3nt: TGTGCCAGCAGCCAAGATCGGGAAATTCAGTTCTTC
CDR3aa: CASSQDREIQFF

v_gene: TRBV11-2
len: 15
d_gene: TRBD2
j_gene: TRBJ2-1
abundance: -
CDR3nt: TGTGCCAGCAGCCTTAGCGGGAGGGTCATTAATGAGCAGTTCTTC
CDR3aa: CASSLSGRVINEQFF

v_gene: TRBV7-2
len: 14
d_gene: -
j_gene: TRBJ2-4
abundance: -
CDR3nt: TGTGCCAGCAGCTTAGTGACATCGTCCAGCATTCAGTACTTC
CDR3aa: CASSLVTSSSIQYF

v_gene: TRBV3-1
len: 15
d_gene: -
j_gene: TRBJ1-6
abundance: -
CDR3nt: TGTGCCAGCAGCCAAGCAGCGGGAGTATCCTCACCCCTCCACTTT
CDR3aa: CASSQAAGVSSPLHF